This T cell receptor beta chain emerged from a study of spatial heterogeneity in lung cancer. Looking at the study overall: The study observed each unique TCR and UMI combination more than ten times on average in raw reads.

Individual TCR cDNA molecules each bore their own unique molecular identifier. TCRdb reanalysed the 5' RACE reads using MiXCR and keeps one entry per CDR3 protein. The sample has about 85,000 distinct CDR3 sequences, under 25% seen once; the top ten hold around 5.9%. Only a few counts were recorded for this clonotype. Stated time point: sample taken at primary tumor resection. Extraction of whole RNA from tumor, nontumor lung or frozen PBMC preceded unsorted sequencing. The sample in question was PBMCs, obtained at surgery. This receptor was identified in a male donor with early-stage non-small cell lung cancer.

The CDR3 region is CASSQDPSARYNEQFF. The CDR3 nucleotides are TGTGCCAGCAGCCAAGACCCCAGCGCGCGCTACAATGAGCAGTTCTTC. V and J are TRBV3-1 and TRBJ2-1; D gene unclear. Trimming pared 0 bases from V and 3 bases from J, leaving 12 bases between. Germline V gene data show CDR1 as LGHDT and CDR2 as YNNKEL (reference sequence). CDR3 length equals 16 residues.